This T cell receptor beta chain was obtained from a study of blood T cells in healthy people across ages. Study-level information: Template-switching capture recovered about one barcoded beta molecule per two T cells. General observations from the study: Among T cells, TCR beta diversity per million cells dropped roughly linearly as age rose.

A word on this clonotype: Antigen unknown.

Samples each had at least 6 micrograms of total RNA extracted. Primed by a sample-barcoded 5' primer and a J-beta primer mix, a second PCR proceeded for roughly 6 to 12 cycles. Each of the samples gave a minimum of 2.5 million paired-end reads that contained CDR3. Via MiXCR, TCRdb re-called the 5' RACE reads, giving one row per CDR3 protein. The sample has about 1.1 million distinct CDR3 sequences, 35% to 40% seen once. CDR1 is MDHEN and CDR2 is SYDVKM in the germline V gene. The ends were cut back, 2 bases at V and 10 bases at J, with 14 bases in the middle. There are 14 residues in the CDR3. The origin of this receptor is a man younger than 35 in good health. V is TRBV28 and J is TRBJ1-4; D perhaps matches TRBD1 (5 bases). The source material was blood. CDR3 DNA sequence: TGTGCCAGCAGTTTAACGGGGTTGAGGGGAAAACTGTTTTTT. This sequence encodes CASSLTGLRGKLFF. Together with reference TRBV28 and TRBJ1-4, the CDR3 gives the full variable domain: DVKVTQSSRYLVKRTGEKVFLECVQDMDHENMFWYRQDPGLGLRLIYFSYDVKMKEKGDIPEGYSVSREKKERFSLILESASTNQTSMYLCASSLTGLRGKLFFGSGTQLSVL.